The clone carrying this TCR beta chain has a count of ten or more. The antigen is unknown. V lost 8 bases, J lost 3 bases, and 10 bases stayed unmatched. From germline, CDR1 is SEHNR and CDR2 FQNEAQ (reference sequence). The CDR3 contains 15 residues. The data belong to a study of CD8+CD57+ T cells in acquired aplastic anemia. Findings and caveats of the study: Both patients and controls carried the same twenty-nine CD8+ CDR3 sequences.

All patients picked for sequencing had shown, by flow cytometry, an expansion of CD8+CD57+ cells. Acquired aplastic anemia of severe grade affected all patients. At blood sampling, none of the patients had yet received therapy. Genomic DNA, serving as template, underwent TCR beta VDJ and CDR3 profiling. MiXCR was run by TCRdb on the reads, yielding one entry per CDR3 protein. The table lists about 58,000 distinct CDR3 sequences, roughly 60% of them singletons. This TCR derives from a human donor with aplastic anemia. The sequencing input was sorted CD4+, CD8+, or CD8+CD57+ T cells (not recorded which) from PBMCs. This chain connects TRBV7-9 to TRBJ2-1; the match to TRBD1 covers 7 bases. The CDR3 spells CASGQQTGYYNEQFF. Here the CDR3 DNA reads TGTGCCAGCGGGCAGCAGACAGGGTACTACAATGAGCAGTTCTTC.